The present entry profiles one TCR beta chain with its context. Its antigen is unknown. No much larger clonotype is one base removed from it; base qualities were not supplied. According to the study, the label for this sample's treatment or condition signals: 15 to 20 received Ad26.COV2.S at low or high dose, single or two shots; a few received placebo; per-sample allocation not given. For vaccine and placebo recipients, the sequenced repertoires came from samples collected on day 63 after the first injection. Cohort 1b enrolled around 24 adults aged 18-55 years at a single site in Boston, USA, between 29 July and 7 August 2020. As a vaccine, Ad26.COV2.S was a replication-incompetent adenovirus type 26 vector that expressed a prefusion-stabilized SARS-CoV-2 spike protein derived from the original Wuhan strain. This sample is drawn from a study of Ad26.COV2.S vaccination and SARS-CoV-2 variants (dated by TCRdb to the early 2020s). With regard to the full study: Donors in the vaccine arm were drawn from COV1001, a phase I-IIa trial of Ad26.COV2.S in healthy adults that was multicentre, randomized, double-blind and placebo-controlled. Ad26.COV2.S was administered intramuscularly at 5 x 10^10 or 1 x 10^11 viral particles, either as a single shot or as two shots given 56 days apart. A total of some 30 samples were included in the TCR-sequenced set, comprising roughly 19 Ad26.COV2.S vaccine recipients, 5 placebo recipients and 8 SARS-CoV-2 convalescent individuals. Trial participants were randomized into five groups of five, in which low-dose or high-dose Ad26.COV2.S was given once or twice, or placebo was given on both occasions. Investigators did not know the trial group allocation while performing experiments and assessing outcomes. TCRbeta repertoire sequencing served as the tool for gauging how specific and how broad the SARS-CoV-2-reactive T cell receptors were following Ad26.COV2.S vaccination.

The paper's findings and limits, for the study overall: Non-spike TCR breadth was comparable between vaccine and placebo recipients, consistent with the vaccine containing only spike. After vaccination, substantial breadth of spike-specific CD8+ and CD4+ T cell responses was reported. The study was not powered to compare responses between vaccine doses or regimens. The authors noted that the TCR breadth and depth analyses may have underestimated total T cell responses. Higher spike-specific TCR breadth was observed in Ad26.COV2.S recipients than in placebo recipients (P = 0.0014).

The immunoSEQ Assay was the method used to sequence TCRbeta CDR3 regions. After extraction, genomic DNA underwent amplification by bias-controlled multiplex PCR, followed by high-throughput sequencing. The authors' pipeline ran thus. To quantify the absolute abundance of every unique TCRbeta CDR3 region, sequences were collapsed and filtered. T cell fraction was estimated by normalizing TCRbeta template counts to usable DNA, with usable DNA measured through amplification of reference genes found in all nucleated cells. Repertoire TCRs were annotated as SARS-CoV-2-specific by exact matching of V gene, CDR3 amino acid sequence and J gene to a known reactive TCR set. The reference SARS-CoV-2 TCR set was obtained from MIRA and was filtered for enrichment in COVID-19-positive ImmuneCODE repertoires, whereby public or cross-reactive TCRs were removed. Using the MIRA antigens, annotated TCRs were further analysed by specific ORF or by position within an ORF. Depth was the summed frequency of annotated unique rearrangements, while breadth was defined as annotated unique rearrangements over total unique productive rearrangements. Group comparisons of TCR breadth used two-sided Wilcoxon rank-sum tests. Held by TCRdb, this immuneACCESS table contains in-frame sequences only and omits some clones. Under half of the omission traces to an unresolved V gene where checked; the cause of the rest is unknown. V and J calls and clone size are as listed in that table; D and trimming were resolved from the DNA. The sample profile shows about 480,000 clones; around 88% of them were found once. The top ten hold 13% of the sample.

The CDR3, cysteine through phenylalanine, is 15 amino acids long. The CDR3 DNA has 45 bases and is translated from base 1. For CDR1 and CDR2, the germline V gene lists KGHDR and SFDVKD. Between the V and J ends, shortened by 9 bases and 5 bases respectively, the junction contains 18 bases. The chain is made from TRBV24-1 and TRBJ2-2, and the D gene may be TRBD1, 6 bases matching. The sequence was obtained from a person aged 18-65 years who received the Ad26.COV2.S COVID-19 vaccine or a placebo. The sample consisted of peripheral blood, taken in a trial of Ad26.COV2.S vaccine versus placebo. The encoded CDR3 is CATSQGRGRTGELFF. The DNA reads TGTGCCACCTCCCAGGGCAGGGGCCGGACCGGGGAGCTGTTTTTT.